This passage covers 29 T cell receptor beta chains from one sample sequenced in a study of CD8+CD57+ T cells in acquired aplastic anemia. Template material for TCR beta VDJ and CDR3 profiling consisted of genomic DNA. TCRdb called the reads again in MiXCR, with one record for every CDR3 protein. Here the sample spans about 470,000 distinct CDR3 sequences, around 33% being singletons. Selection for sequencing was limited to patients who had shown CD8+CD57+ cell expansion by flow cytometry. Sequencing input: sorted CD4+, CD8+, or CD8+CD57+ T cells (not recorded which) from PBMCs. These receptors came from a human donor with aplastic anemia.

This clonotype turned up a few times. Germline is not matched at one junction end, which may reflect a read error. The chain is built from TRBV20-1 and TRBJ2-7; D gene unclear. Germline CDR1 is DFQATT and CDR2 is SNEGSKA (reference sequence). The length of the CDR3 is 14 residues. This CDR3 is CSAGAPLSSYGQYF. The CDR3 nucleotides read TGCAGTGCCGGAGCGCCCCTTAGCTCCTACGGGCAGTACTTC.

This clonotype was counted at least ten times. Relative to the germline gene, one junction end is altered; a read error may explain this. This chain uses TRBV7-7 with TRBJ2-7; 8 bases line up with TRBD2. The CDR3 extends over 16 amino acids. The germline CDR1 and CDR2 sequences are SSHAT and FNYEAQ (reference sequence). The DNA of the CDR3 is TGTGCTAGCAGCTTTGGTCAAGCGGGAGCCCTCGGCGAGCAGTACTTC. Encoded protein: CASSFGQAGALGEQYF.

This clonotype was observed at least ten times. The rearrangement joins TRBV25-1 to TRBJ1-1; tentative D call: TRBD1 (6 bases). Trimming removed 3 bases at V and 10 bases at J, with 18 bases between. From germline, CDR1 is MGHDK and CDR2 SYGVNS. The CDR3 has 14 residues. The CDR3 DNA sequence: TGTGCCAGCAGTGAGAAGGGGGGGGCTAGAGGAGCTTTCTTT. It yields the protein CASSEKGGARGAFF.

With respect to this clonotype: A much larger clone sits a single nucleotide away, making a read error possible. This chain joins TRBV5-1 and TRBJ1-2; D is uncertain. This CDR3 contains 14 residues. The germline gives CDR1 SGHRS, CDR2 YFSETQ. V lost 0 bases and J lost 2, with 8 bases in between. The CDR3 coding sequence is TGCGCCAGCAGCTTGGCCGAGGAAAACTATGGCTACACCTTC. Translation: CASSLAEENYGYTF.

Concerning this clonotype: A clone one base away is much larger, so this may be a read error. The CDR3 region is CASSQEGTGGYEQYF. CDR3 bases: TGTGCCAGCAGCCAAGAAGGGACAGGGGGTTACGAGCAGTACTTC. The chain has TRBV16 and TRBJ2-7, with 11 bases fitting TRBD1. From germline, CDR1 is KGHSY and CDR2 FQNENV. V was clipped by 2 bases and J by 4 bases; unmatched bases: 4. This CDR3 contains 15 residues.

This clonotype has a count of ten or more. The chain employs TRBV19 and TRBJ1-2; D is possibly TRBD1 (5 bases). The germline V gene has CDR1 LNHDA and CDR2 SQIVND (reference sequence). Trimming shortened V by 6 bases and J by 4 bases, and 9 bases separated the two germline ends. The CDR3 is made up of 12 amino acids. The CDR3 here is CASSGQSYGYTF. CDR3 sequence (DNA): TGTGCCAGTAGCGGACAAAGCTATGGCTACACCTTC.

Only one count was recorded for this clonotype. The rearrangement uses TRBV29-1 and TRBJ2-1; 10 nucleotides agree with TRBD1. This CDR3 has 14 amino acids. The junction had 9 bases not matched to a gene; V was cut back by 4 bases and J by 9 bases. CDR1 and CDR2 (germline): SQVTM, ANQGSEA. The CDR3 loop is CSVAQGQGFAEQFF. The CDR3 region has the DNA TGCAGCGTTGCACAGGGACAGGGGTTCGCTGAGCAGTTCTTC.

This clonotype was observed a single time. The junction departs from the called germline gene at one end, perhaps through a read error. The J gene is TRBJ2-2, the V gene TRBV10-3; D perhaps matches TRBD1 (5 bases). The CDR3 has 16 residues. Germline CDR1 is ENHRY and CDR2 is SYGVKD. The CDR3 region has the DNA TGTGCCAGCAGTAATCTTCCCAGGGTAGGGGCCGGGGAGCTGTTTTTT. Translation gives CASSNLPRVGAGELFF.

The rearrangement joins TRBV5-1 to TRBJ2-7; D tentatively reads TRBD1 or TRBD2 (5 bases each). The CDR3 contains 14 residues. Trimming removed 7 bases at V and 2 bases at J, with 16 bases between. Germline CDR1 SGHRS, CDR2 YFSETQ. CDR3 nucleotides: TGCGCCAGCTCTATAGGGGACGTAGCCTACGAGCAGTACTTC. It yields the protein CASSIGDVAYEQYF.

The J gene is TRBJ2-7, the V gene TRBV29-1, with 9 bases matching TRBD1. Germline V gives CDR1 SQVTM, CDR2 ANQGSEA. The ends lost 3 bases at V and 5 bases at J; junction bases unmatched: 8. This CDR3 spans 14 amino acids. The CDR3 DNA reads TGCAGCGTTGAGGGGGGGACAGGGTTTGACGAGCAGTACTTC. Translating gives CSVEGGTGFDEQYF.

The V call is TRBV20-1, the J call TRBJ2-1; 9 nucleotides match TRBD2. Germline V gene sequence: CDR1 DFQATT, CDR2 SNEGSKA (reference sequence). V was clipped by 3 bases and J by 6 bases; unmatched bases: 9. This CDR3 spans 15 amino acids. In nucleotides, the CDR3 is TGCAGTGCTAGTAGGCGGGAGGGGAGTATCAATGAGCAGTTCTTC. It translates to CSASRREGSINEQFF.

This clonotype was detected only a few times. The chain uses TRBV5-1 and TRBJ1-1; D gene ambiguous. The ends were cut back, 4 bases at V and 0 bases at J, with 10 bases in the middle. CDR3 length: 14 amino acids. Germline assignment: CDR1 SGHRS and CDR2 YFSETQ. The CDR3, as DNA: TGCGCCAGCAGCCCTCGAAGCATGAACACTGAAGCTTTCTTT. Amino acid sequence: CASSPRSMNTEAFF.

The chain couples TRBV7-2 to TRBJ1-1; perhaps TRBD1 as D (6 bases). Germline-derived CDR1 and CDR2 are SGHTA and FQGNSA. Trimming left V 1 base short and J 3 bases short, with 21 bases between. There are 18 residues in the CDR3. CDR3 sequence reads: CASSLVWSSGRGHTEAFF. CDR3 coding DNA: TGTGCCAGCAGCTTAGTGTGGAGTTCTGGCAGGGGCCACACTGAAGCTTTCTTT.

A remark on this clonotype: One end of the junction does not line up with germline, which may come from a read error. V is TRBV27 and J is TRBJ1-2; D uncertain. The CDR3 runs to 13 residues. Per the germline V gene, CDR1 is MNHEY and CDR2 is SMNVEV (reference sequence). The CDR3: CASSLDTRGSLYF. The CDR3 DNA follows: TGTGCCAGCAGTTTAGACACACGAGGAAGTCTCTACTTC.

This clonotype showed up just a few times. Compared with germline, one end of the junction differs, possibly owing to a read error. The rearrangement links TRBV10-3 to TRBJ1-2; perhaps TRBD1 as D (6 bases). Germline lookup yields CDR1 ENHRY and CDR2 SYGVKD. The CDR3 is 14 amino acids. CDR3 sequence reads: CASSDNGQLYGYTF. DNA of the CDR3: TGTGCCAGCAGTGACAACGGACAGCTCTATGGCTACACCTTC.

This clonotype has a handful of counts. The V call is TRBV4-2, the J call TRBJ1-3, with 7 bases fitting TRBD1. The trim removed 0 bases at V and 4 bases at J, leaving 6 bases unmatched. The CDR3 totals 16 residues. Germline V gives CDR1 LGHNA, CDR2 YNFKEQ. CDR3 loop: CASSQEGQAAGNTIYF. The CDR3 nucleotides read TGTGCCAGCAGCCAAGAAGGACAGGCAGCCGGAAACACCATATATTTT.

The rearrangement links TRBV11-1 to TRBJ1-3; D gene unclear. The CDR3 has 16 amino acids. Germline lookup yields CDR1 SGHAT and CDR2 FQDESV (reference sequence). The V end lost 10 bases, the J end lost 0 bases, and 19 bases lay between the germline ends. The CDR3 DNA reads as TGTGCCACCACCGAGCAAAGAAATTTCTCTGGAAACACCATATATTTT. Translation gives CATTEQRNFSGNTIYF. The full variable domain, with the rest looked up from reference TRBV11-1 and TRBJ1-3, is EAEVAQSPRYKITEKSQAVAFWCDPISGHATLYWYRQILGQGPELLVQFQDESVVDDSQLPKDRFSAERLKGVDSTLKIQPAELGDSAMYLCATTEQRNFSGNTIYFGEGSWLTVV.

V and J are TRBV15 and TRBJ2-2; D is perhaps TRBD1 or TRBD2 (6 bases each). CDR1 LNHNV and CDR2 YYDKDF come from the germline V gene (reference sequence). V was shortened by 5 bases and J by 3 bases, with 10 bases between the two germline ends. This CDR3 has 14 amino acids. The DNA of the CDR3 is TGTGCCACCAGCGGAGGGGGGTACACCGGGGAGCTGTTTTTT. It codes for CATSGGGYTGELFF.

In this sample, this clonotype turned up a few times. V usage is TRBV19 and J usage is TRBJ1-4; D is uncertain. Deletions cut 6 bases from V and 11 bases from J, with 16 bases between. Germline CDR1 is LNHDA and CDR2 is SQIVND (reference sequence). The CDR3 consists of 13 residues. The CDR3 nucleotides are TGTGCCAGTAGCGAGGACCCACTAAGGAAACTGTTTTTT. Protein: CASSEDPLRKLFF.

The table lists this clonotype with many counts. The V call is TRBV20-1, the J call TRBJ1-3, with 9 nucleotides matching TRBD1. V gave up 4 bases and J gave up 0 bases; unmatched junction bases: 7. Germline-derived CDR1 and CDR2 are DFQATT and SNEGSKA (reference sequence). This CDR3 is built from 16 residues. In DNA form, the CDR3 reads TGCAGTGCTACGTCGACAGGGGGTTTCTCTGGAAACACCATATATTTT. Translated: CSATSTGGFSGNTIYF.

This clonotype was recorded a few times. J is TRBJ2-7 and V is TRBV2; perhaps TRBD1 as D (7 bases). There are 14 residues in the CDR3. Trimming removed 11 bases from V and 0 bases from J, with 17 bases in between. CDR1 and CDR2 from the germline V gene are SNHLY and FYNNEI. The CDR3 nucleotides read TGTGCCGCGCGGGCCAGGGGGGACTCCTACGAGCAGTACTTC. Encoded protein: CAARARGDSYEQYF.

V is TRBV19 and J is TRBJ1-1; perhaps TRBD1 as D (6 bases). The CDR3 length is 16 residues. V was cut by 4 bases and J by 1 base, with 16 bases left in between. CDR1 is LNHDA and CDR2 is SQIVND in the germline V gene (reference sequence). The CDR3 bases are TGTGCCAGTAGTAAAGGGCAGGGGTACGGGAACACTGAAGCTTTCTTT. It translates to CASSKGQGYGNTEAFF.

This clonotype appeared many times. This chain joins TRBV10-3 and TRBJ2-6; the D call may be TRBD1 or TRBD2 (5 bases each). Germline CDR1 ENHRY, CDR2 SYGVKD. V lost 5 bases and J lost 0, with 14 bases in between. This CDR3 comprises 17 residues. The CDR3, as DNA: TGTGCCATCAGTACCGGGACCCCGAGCTCTGGGGCCAACGTCCTGACTTTC. It specifies CAISTGTPSSGANVLTF.

This clonotype was counted between two and nine times. The chain is built from TRBV2 and TRBJ1-6; the match to TRBD1 covers 9 bases. V dropped 5 bases and J dropped 4; count of bases not matched to a gene: 3. The CDR3 spans 15 residues. Germline values: CDR1 SNHLY, CDR2 FYNNEI. The CDR3 region has the DNA TGTGCCAGCAGTCGTGGGACAGGGTATAATTCACCCCTCCACTTT. Translated, it gives CASSRGTGYNSPLHF.

This clonotype was recorded at least ten times. The J gene is TRBJ2-7, the V gene TRBV24-1; D is uncertain. CDR1 and CDR2 from the germline V gene are KGHDR and SFDVKD. The CDR3 runs to 14 residues. The V gene lost 2 bases and the J gene lost 3 bases, with 10 bases spanning the gap. CDR3 DNA: TGTGCCACCAGTGATTCTGGAACCCGCTACGAGCAGTACTTC. It is translated as CATSDSGTRYEQYF.

This clonotype was seen only a few times. V gene TRBV10-3 combines with J gene TRBJ2-7, with 7 bases aligning to TRBD2. The junction had 20 bases not matched to a gene; V was cut back by 4 bases and J by 2 bases. Germline V gives CDR1 ENHRY, CDR2 SYGVKD. The CDR3 runs 19 residues. CDR3 in amino acids: CAISATSAKSLAPTYEQYF. CDR3 nucleotides: TGTGCCATCAGTGCTACTAGCGCGAAATCTTTAGCGCCTACCTACGAGCAGTACTTC.

This clonotype has a count of ten or more. This rearrangement joins TRBV7-8 to TRBJ1-1; a possible D gene is TRBD1 (6 bases). Per the germline V gene, CDR1 is SGHVS and CDR2 is FQNEAQ. The V end lost 5 bases, the J end lost 8 bases, and 15 bases lay between the germline ends. This CDR3 is built from 13 residues. The CDR3 sequence is CASSAITGSEAFF. The CDR3, as DNA: TGTGCCAGCAGCGCGATAACAGGGTCCGAAGCTTTCTTT.

V usage is TRBV7-2 and J usage is TRBJ2-3, with D unclear. Germline V gene lookup returns CDR1 SGHTA and CDR2 FQGNSA. This CDR3 is built from 13 residues. The V end was cut by 4 bases, the J end by 5 bases, with 10 bases between. CDR3 residues: CASSSYSGDTQYF. The CDR3 nucleotides read TGTGCCAGCAGCTCTTACTCGGGAGATACGCAGTATTTT.

This clonotype appeared many times. V is TRBV11-2 and J is TRBJ1-6; D is unclear. The CDR3 length is 15 residues. Trimming took 3 bases from V and 9 from J, leaving 15 bases between them. Looked up from germline, CDR1 is SGHAT and CDR2 is FQNNGV. In DNA form, the CDR3 reads TGTGCCAGCAGCTTCCAGGCTAAGGCGCGTTCACCCCTCCACTTT. It codes for CASSFQAKARSPLHF. The whole variable domain, remainder taken from reference TRBV11-2 and TRBJ1-6, is EAGVAQSPRYKIIEKRQSVAFWCNPISGHATLYWYQQILGQGPKLLIQFQNNGVVDDSQLPKDRFSAERLKGVDSTLKIQPAKLEDSAVYLCASSFQAKARSPLHFGNGTRLTVT.